This note documents a single TCR beta chain sequence. The antigen is undetermined. This record comes from a study of cytomegalovirus exposure and HLA in healthy donors. Study results and caveats: For TCR beta chains, V- and J-gene trimming was later linked to a missense DCLRE1C variant.

Primers: 60 Vbeta forward and 13 Jbeta reverse. Sequencing was performed with immunoSEQ multiplex PCR; in TCRdb, only in-frame clones are kept and a portion is missing. The sample contains hundreds of thousands of clones, 70% to 80% of which appear only once. The source of this sequence is a man aged 40-49 years in good health and CMV-seronegative. Source material: PBMCs.

The chain's CDR3 is CASSSRGGSRYEQYF. The CDR3 DNA reads TGTGCCAGCAGCTCTAGGGGGGGGTCAAGGTACGAGCAGTACTTC. The rearrangement uses TRBV27 and TRBJ2-7; perhaps TRBD2 as D (7 bases). Germline assignment: CDR1 MNHEY and CDR2 SMNVEV (reference sequence). The CDR3 runs to 15 residues. Trimming shortened V by 6 bases and J by 4 bases, and 19 bases separated the two germline ends.